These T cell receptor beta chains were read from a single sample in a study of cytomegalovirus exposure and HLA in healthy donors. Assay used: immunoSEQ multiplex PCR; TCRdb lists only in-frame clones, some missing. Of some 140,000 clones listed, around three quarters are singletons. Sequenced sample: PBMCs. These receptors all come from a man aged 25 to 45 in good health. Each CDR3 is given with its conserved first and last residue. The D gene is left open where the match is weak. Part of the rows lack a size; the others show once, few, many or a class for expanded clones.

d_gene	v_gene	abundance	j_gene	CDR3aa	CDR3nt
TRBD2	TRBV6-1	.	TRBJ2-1	CASSGTSGNEQFF	TGTGCCAGCTCCGGGACTAGCGGAAATGAGCAGTTCTTC
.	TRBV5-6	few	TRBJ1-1	CASSLLAEAFF	TGTGCCAGCAGCTTGCTGGCAGAAGCTTTCTTT
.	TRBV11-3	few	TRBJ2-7	CASSFVVGAAYEQYF	TGTGCCAGCAGCTTCGTGGTGGGAGCGGCCTACGAGCAGTACTTC
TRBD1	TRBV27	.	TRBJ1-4	CASSLFSGTANEKLFF	TGTGCCAGCAGTTTATTTTCCGGGACAGCTAATGAAAAACTGTTTTTT
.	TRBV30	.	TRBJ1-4	CAWDRSDGNEKLFF	TGTGCCTGGGACAGGTCTGACGGAAATGAAAAACTGTTTTTT
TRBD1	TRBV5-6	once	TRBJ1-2	CASSAGQGLNYGYTF	TGTGCCAGCAGCGCGGGACAGGGGCTTAACTATGGCTACACCTTC
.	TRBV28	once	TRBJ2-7	CAACGLNSYEQYF	TGTGCGGCTTGCGGTCTAAACTCCTACGAGCAGTACTTC
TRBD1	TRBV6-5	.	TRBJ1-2	CASSYSDRSYGHTF	TGTGCCAGCAGTTACTCGGACAGGAGCTATGGCCACACCTTC
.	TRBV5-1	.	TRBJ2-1	CASSFVGRSDNEQFF	TGCGCCAGCAGCTTCGTGGGGAGGTCGGATAATGAGCAGTTCTTC
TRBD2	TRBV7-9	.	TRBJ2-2	CSDDEGLAVNTGELFF	TGTTCCGACGACGAGGGACTAGCGGTTAACACCGGGGAGCTGTTTTTT
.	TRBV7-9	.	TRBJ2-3	CSSSSSTDTQYF	TGTTCCAGCAGCTCGAGCACAGATACGCAGTATTTT
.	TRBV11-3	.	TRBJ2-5	CASSPLQGVEETQYF	TGTGCCAGCAGCCCGCTACAGGGAGTGGAGGAGACCCAGTACTTC
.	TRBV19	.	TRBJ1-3	CASSAGEGNTIYF	TGTGCCAGTAGTGCAGGGGAAGGAAACACCATATATTTT
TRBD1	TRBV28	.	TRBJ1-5	CASVTGGNQPQHF	TGTGCCAGCGTGACAGGGGGCAATCAGCCCCAGCATTTT
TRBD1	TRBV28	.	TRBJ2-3	CASSSGTGMYTQYF	TGTGCCAGCAGTTCCGGGACAGGAATGTATACGCAGTATTTT
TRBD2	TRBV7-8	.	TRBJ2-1	CASSTNPGTSGSDNEQFF	TGTGCCAGCAGCACAAACCCCGGGACTAGCGGGAGTGACAATGAGCAGTTCTTC
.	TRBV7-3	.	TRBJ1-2	CASSPGTADGYTF	TGTGCCAGCAGCCCAGGGACTGCTGATGGCTACACCTTC
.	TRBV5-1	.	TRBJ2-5	CASSLRGWEETQYF	TGCGCCAGCAGCTTGAGGGGCTGGGAAGAGACCCAGTACTTC
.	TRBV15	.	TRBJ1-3	CATSRDRGRGNTIYF	TGTGCCACCAGCAGAGACAGGGGCAGAGGAAACACCATATATTTT
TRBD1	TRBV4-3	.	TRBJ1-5	CASSQGQGSNQPQHF	TGCGCCAGCAGCCAAGGACAGGGTAGCAATCAGCCCCAGCATTTT
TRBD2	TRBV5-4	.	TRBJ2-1	CASSFAGTSYNEQFF	TGTGCCAGCAGCTTTGCCGGGACTAGCTACAATGAGCAGTTCTTC
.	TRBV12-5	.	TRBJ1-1	CASGLGIRAFTEAFF	TGTGCTAGTGGTTTGGGGATCAGGGCCTTCACTGAAGCTTTCTTT
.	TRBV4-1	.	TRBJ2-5	CASSQVAGETQYF	TGCGCCAGCAGCCAAGTAGCAGGGGAGACCCAGTACTTC
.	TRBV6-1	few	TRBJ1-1	CASSEGVLNTEAFF	TGTGCCAGCAGTGAGGGAGTGTTGAACACTGAAGCTTTCTTT
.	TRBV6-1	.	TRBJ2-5	CASSPGVAGSETQYF	TGTGCCAGCAGCCCGGGGGTGGCAGGGTCGGAGACCCAGTACTTC
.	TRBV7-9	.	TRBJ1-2	CSSSLVAGHYGYTF	TGTTCCAGCAGCTTAGTTGCAGGGCACTATGGCTACACCTTC
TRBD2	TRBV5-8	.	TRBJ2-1	CASSSPGTSGVAYNEQFF	TGTGCCAGCAGCTCTCCCGGGACTAGCGGGGTAGCCTACAATGAGCAGTTCTTC
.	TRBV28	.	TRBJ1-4	CASSLLANNEKLFF	TGTGCCAGCAGTTTACTGGCCAATAATGAAAAACTGTTTTTT
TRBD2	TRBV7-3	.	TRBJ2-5	CASSPTSGSATQYF	TGTGCCAGCAGCCCGACTAGCGGGAGCGCGACCCAGTACTTC
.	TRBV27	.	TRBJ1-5	CASSLYLGNQPQHF	TGTGCCAGCAGTTTATACTTGGGCAATCAGCCCCAGCATTTT
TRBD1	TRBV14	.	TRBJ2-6	CASSLGQGKVSGANVLTF	TGTGCCAGCAGCCTTGGACAGGGAAAAGTGTCTGGGGCCAACGTCCTGACTTTC
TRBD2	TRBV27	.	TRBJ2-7	CASSPTSGPGYEQYF	TGTGCCAGCAGTCCTACTAGCGGGCCGGGATACGAGCAGTACTTC
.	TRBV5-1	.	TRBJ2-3	CASSSLLSTDTQYF	TGCGCCAGCAGCTCGTTACTCTCCACAGATACGCAGTATTTT
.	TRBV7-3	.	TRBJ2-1	CASRSSEGRYNEQFF	TGTGCCAGCAGATCATCGGAGGGCAGGTACAATGAGCAGTTCTTC
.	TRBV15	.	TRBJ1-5	CATSRDLGGNQPQHF	TGTGCCACCAGCAGAGATCTCGGGGGGAATCAGCCCCAGCATTTT